The next 17 T cell receptor delta chains were all read from a single sample in a study of gamma-delta chains in newborns, infants, children. TCRdb redid the clone calls on the reads with CATT. This table holds about 1,200 delta-chain clones, about 2.7% found once. Sequencing was performed on blood. The source is a child who was a newborn, infant or young child, either healthy, febrile or measles-vaccinated (not recorded which).

This clone has only a few counts. TCRdb's protein, taken from a much larger clone, differs from this DNA's translation at residue 4, likely owing to a read error; the protein displayed comes from the DNA. This sequence joins TRDV2 and TRDJ2; TRDD3 matches 9 bases. Per germline, CDR1 GEAIGNYY and CDR2 EKD. The CDR3 is 16 residues long. CDR3 sequence: CACGTVGDTLTAQLFF. The CDR3 region has the DNA TGTGCCTGTGGCACCGTGGGGGATACTTTGACAGCACAACTCTTCTTT.

Notes on this clone: Since a much larger clone is just one base distant, this may be a read error. The genes are TRDV2 and TRDJ3; 11 bases agree with TRDD3. The CDR3 consists of 18 residues. Germline lookup yields CDR1 GEAIGNYY and CDR2 EKD. J lost 0 bases, V lost 3 bases, and 3 bases had no gene match. The CDR3 reads CACDAGGYLSWDTRQMFF. The CDR3 DNA sequence: TGTGCCTGTGACGCTGGGGGATACCTCTCCTGGGACACCCGACAGATGTTTTTC.

The J gene is TRDJ3, the V gene TRDV2, with 10 nucleotides matching TRDD3. CDR3 length: 17 amino acids. The germline V gene has CDR1 GEAIGNYY and CDR2 EKD. Unmatched junction bases numbered 4, after V lost 2 bases and J lost 4 bases. The CDR3 DNA reads TGTGCCTGTGACAATACTGGGGGATTTTGGGACACCCGACAGATGTTTTTC. This codes for CACDNTGGFWDTRQMFF.

This clone was observed a few times. This may be a read error, as it is one base from a much larger clone. The chain employs TRDV2 and TRDJ3, with a weak D call TRDD3 (5 bases). The V gene lost 3 bases and the J gene lost 0 bases, with 20 bases spanning the gap. This CDR3 has 20 amino acids. CDR1 and CDR2 from the germline V gene are GEAIGNYY and EKD. The DNA for the CDR3 is TGTGCCTGTGACTCCGGTTGGGGCTCTTCAAGCTCCTGGGACACCCGACAGATGTTTTTC. Translating gives CACDSGWGSSSSWDTRQMFF.

This clone came up a few times. This sequence may be a read error, since a much larger clone differs from it by one base. The chain recombines TRDV2 with TRDJ1; 10 positions agree with TRDD3. Per the germline V gene, CDR1 is GEAIGNYY and CDR2 is EKD. The CDR3 covers 14 residues. This CDR3 reads CACDTVGDTDKHIF. CDR3 coding DNA: TGTGCCTGTGACACGGTGGGGGATACCGATAAACACATCTTT.

There are a few counts of this clone. A much larger clone lies a single base off, so this may be a read error. At the DNA level, this CDR3 is encoded by other sequences in the same sample as well. The gene calls are TRDV2 and TRDJ1; 9 bases fit TRDD3. CDR1 and CDR2 from the germline V gene are GEAIGNYY and EKD. This CDR3 spans 14 amino acids. CDR3 bases: TGCGCCTGTGACACCCTACTGGGGGACGATAAACTCATCTTT. Translated: CACDTLLGDDKLIF.

As concerns this clone: With only one base between it and a far larger clone, this is likely a read error. The V gene is TRDV2, the J gene TRDJ1; TRDD3 matches at 10 bases. The V gene end was trimmed by 5 bases and the J gene end by 2 bases; junction bases not matched to a gene: 4. The CDR3 has 14 residues. Per the germline V gene, CDR1 is GEAIGNYY and CDR2 is EKD. The CDR3 spells CACGLLGDTDKLIF. CDR3 sequence (DNA): TGTGCCTGTGGCTTACTGGGGGATACCGATAAACTCATCTTT.

This clone was counted only a few times. TCRdb records a much larger clone's protein for this DNA, with a difference at residue 4 that likely arises from a read error; the protein given is the translation of the DNA. The chain is built from TRDV2 and TRDJ3; TRDD3 aligns across 7 bases. The CDR3 runs 16 residues. The V gene's germline CDR1 is GEAIGNYY and CDR2 EKD. With V trimmed by 5 bases and J by 1 base, 4 bases remained unmatched. The DNA for the CDR3 is TGTGCCTGTGGCCTTGGGGGATCCTGGGACACCCGACAGATGTTTTTC. This codes for CACGLGGSWDTRQMFF.

This clone is labeled large (0.1 to 1%). The V and J genes are TRDV2 and TRDJ3; 10 bases match TRDD3. This CDR3 spans 21 amino acids. Germline V gene sequence: CDR1 GEAIGNYY, CDR2 EKD. The junction had 10 bases not matched to a gene; V was cut back by 0 bases and J by 0 bases. The DNA for the CDR3 is TGTGCCTGTGACACCGGCACCATCGGGGGATACGGCTCCTGGGACACCCGACAGATGTTTTTC. Its translation is CACDTGTIGGYGSWDTRQMFF.

This clone was seen a few times. It is likely a read error: a sequence one base away is far more abundant. The chain joins TRDV2 to TRDJ1, with 9 bases lining up with TRDD3. The germline gives CDR1 GEAIGNYY, CDR2 EKD. V lost 4 bases and J lost 4; bases outside the gene matches: 3. The length of the CDR3 is 13 residues. The CDR3 protein is CACETWGIDKLIF. The CDR3 region has the DNA TGTGCCTGTGAAACCTGGGGGATCGATAAACTCATCTTT.

This clone was observed a few times. A read error likely explains this, since a far larger clone differs by one base. Other DNA sequences of this sample code for an identical CDR3. The J gene is TRDJ1, the V gene TRDV2; 10 nucleotides line up with TRDD3. The CDR3 covers 18 residues. With 4 bases clipped from V and 1 base from J, the junction kept 14 bases outside the gene matches. CDR1 GEAIGNYY and CDR2 EKD come from the germline V gene. CDR3 residues: CACESLGTGGCVTDKLIF. In DNA, the CDR3 is TGTGCCTGTGAGTCCCTCGGTACTGGGGGATGCGTCACCGATAAACTCATCTTT.

This clone is large. The same CDR3 also results from other DNA sequences found in this sample. The V gene is TRDV2, the J gene TRDJ2, with 10 bases fitting TRDD3. The CDR3 has 17 residues. Trimming took 0 bases from V and 2 from J; bases not matched to a gene: 5. Germline CDR1 and CDR2: GEAIGNYY and EKD. The CDR3 DNA sequence: TGTGCCTGTGACACCGTTTGGGGGATACCATTGACAGCACAACTCTTCTTT. It is translated as CACDTVWGIPLTAQLFF.

This clone was counted only a few times. A read error likely explains why the TCRdb protein, taken from a much larger clone, differs from this DNA's translation at residue 8; the protein shown is translated from the DNA. The CDR3 protein is CACDLLGYTWDTRQMFF. The CDR3 DNA follows: TGTGCCTGCGATTTACTGGGGTATACCTGGGACACCCGACAGATGTTTTTC. The V gene is TRDV2, the J gene TRDJ3; 7 bases map to TRDD3. The J segment lost 2 bases and the V segment lost 7 bases, leaving 10 bases of the junction unmatched. This CDR3 is 17 amino acids long. Germline assignment: CDR1 GEAIGNYY and CDR2 EKD.

This clone was recorded a few times. A read error likely explains why the TCRdb protein, taken from a much larger clone, differs from this DNA's translation at residue 5; the protein shown is translated from the DNA. The V and J genes are TRDV2 and TRDJ3, with 8 bases matching TRDD3. Looked up from germline, CDR1 is GEAIGNYY and CDR2 is EKD. The CDR3 has 17 amino acids. The junction had 5 bases not matched to a gene; V was cut back by 2 bases and J by 3 bases. CDR3 DNA sequence: TGTGCCTGTGACATCGGACTGGGGGGCTGGGACACCCGACAGATGTTTTTC. It yields the protein CACDIGLGGWDTRQMFF.

By sample fraction, this clone is large (0.1 to 1%). At the DNA level, this CDR3 is encoded by other sequences in the same sample as well. The chain couples TRDV2 to TRDJ2, with 8 positions matching TRDD3. The CDR3 extends over 15 amino acids. Per germline, CDR1 GEAIGNYY and CDR2 EKD. With 1 base clipped from V and 1 base from J, the junction kept 1 base outside the gene matches. CDR3 region: CACDTLGDLTAQLFF. In DNA form, the CDR3 reads TGTGCCTGTGACACGCTGGGGGATTTGACAGCACAACTCTTCTTT.

This clone was seen more than once but under ten times. A read error is the likely source, as a far larger clone sits one nucleotide away. Additional DNA sequences in this sample encode the identical CDR3. CDR3 DNA: TGTGCCTGTGACACCGGGGGATACTGGAGCTCCTGGGACACCCGACAGATGTTTTTC. Translating it yields CACDTGGYWSSWDTRQMFF. V gene TRDV2 combines with J gene TRDJ3, with 9 bases aligning to TRDD3. Germline V lookup: CDR1 GEAIGNYY, CDR2 EKD. This CDR3 contains 19 residues. The V gene end was trimmed by 0 bases and the J gene end by 0 bases; junction bases not matched to a gene: 5.

This clone was seen a handful of times. This may arise from a read error, as a much more abundant clone is one base away. The chain is built from TRDV2 and TRDJ3; D is undetermined. Germline loops: CDR1 GEAIGNYY, CDR2 EKD. The CDR3 runs 18 residues. The CDR3 coding sequence is TGTGCCCGTGACCCACTCACTGCGAGCTCCTGGGACACCCGACAGATGTTTTTC. It encodes CARDPLTASSWDTRQMFF.